This passage covers 30 T cell receptor beta chains from one sample sequenced in a study of control samples from healthy donors and cancer patients. Sequencing used immunoSEQ multiplex PCR; TCRdb keeps in-frame clones, though not all of them. The sample holds 95,000 to 100,000 clones, roughly 90% seen once. Source material: blood. The source of these receptors is a man aged 25 to 40 in good health.

The CDR3 DNA reads as TGTGCCAGCAGCGGTAGCGGCGACGGGGAAGAGACCCAGTACTTC. The encoded protein is CASSGSGDGEETQYF. The chain carries TRBV7-2 and TRBJ2-5; possible D gene TRBD2, 6 bases. V lost 5 bases and J 3 bases, leaving 16 bases between the germline ends. Germline assignment: CDR1 SGHTA and CDR2 FQGNSA. This CDR3 has 15 amino acids.

The chain has TRBV10-1 and TRBJ2-1; 9 nucleotides line up with TRBD1. This CDR3 comprises 15 residues. V lost 6 bases and J lost 6; bases outside the gene matches: 9. CDR1 WNHNN and CDR2 SYGVQD come from the germline V gene (reference sequence). CDR3 region: CASSRTGAFFNEQFF. The CDR3 DNA is TGCGCCAGCAGCCGGACAGGGGCTTTTTTCAATGAGCAGTTCTTC.

Regarding this clone: Its ends do not fully match the called genes, so a read error is possible. This chain uses TRBV12-3 or TRBV12-4 with TRBJ2-7; either TRBD1 or TRBD2 may supply D (6 bases each). This CDR3 comprises 11 residues. In nucleotides, the CDR3 is TGTGCCAGCAGTTTGAGGCAGGGGAGGACCTTC. Its translation is CASSLRQGRTF.

This clone was detected a few times. The chain carries TRBV5-1 and TRBJ1-2, with 7 nucleotides matching TRBD1. The germline CDR1 and CDR2 sequences are SGHRS and YFSETQ. The V gene end was trimmed by 0 bases and the J gene end by 3 bases; junction bases not matched to a gene: 8. The CDR3 sequence is 16 residues long. The CDR3 loop is CASSLDPDRDYYGYTF. The CDR3 bases are TGCGCCAGCAGCTTGGACCCTGACAGGGACTACTATGGCTACACCTTC.

This clone was recorded only once. The CDR3 DNA reads as TGTGCCAGCAGCAAAGTTGGGGCGTGGGCCTACAATGAGCAGTTCTTC. Amino acids: CASSKVGAWAYNEQFF. The V and J genes are TRBV21-1 and TRBJ2-1; the table's TRBD1 call for D was not verified on the DNA. TRBV21-1 is recorded as a pseudogene. The CDR3 contains 16 residues.

V is TRBV10-3 and J is TRBJ2-2; 10 bases are shared with TRBD2. V shed 6 bases, J shed 3 bases, and the junction held 13 bases outside the gene matches. CDR3 length equals 18 residues. Germline values: CDR1 ENHRY, CDR2 SYGVKD. The CDR3 coding sequence is TGTGCCATCAGGCCCGTGGGAGCGGGAGGGCCACACACCGGGGAGCTGTTTTTT. The encoded protein is CAIRPVGAGGPHTGELFF.

Only a few counts were recorded for this clone. The chain links TRBV4-1 to TRBJ1-2; 11 bases match TRBD1. The CDR3 extends over 18 amino acids. The V segment lost 0 bases and the J segment 0 bases; nucleotides outside the gene matches: 6. CDR1 and CDR2 (germline): MGHRA, YSYEKL. CDR3 residues: CASSQDRTGGASNYGYTF. The CDR3 DNA follows: TGCGCCAGCAGCCAAGACCGGACAGGGGGCGCATCTAACTATGGCTACACCTTC.

The chain's CDR3 is CASSQTGLTEAFF. The CDR3 DNA is TGTGCCAGCAGCCAAACAGGGCTCACTGAAGCTTTCTTT. The V gene is TRBV3-1 (or the pseudogene TRBV3-2), the J gene TRBJ1-1; the D gene is possibly TRBD1 (6 bases). With 2 bases removed from V and 4 bases from J, the gap between germline ends came to 8 bases. This CDR3 comprises 13 residues. Germline CDR1 is LGHDT and CDR2 is YNNKEL (reference sequence).

This clone was observed a few times. The chain uses TRBV6-2 or TRBV6-3 and TRBJ1-6; TRBD1 is a possible D gene (6 bases). The V and J ends lost 4 bases and 0 bases respectively, with 10 bases between them. The CDR3 is 16 residues long. In germline, CDR1 is MNHEY, CDR2 SVGEGT. The CDR3 loop reads CASSFGQSSYNSPLHF. CDR3 DNA: TGTGCCAGCAGTTTCGGACAGAGCTCCTATAATTCACCCCTCCACTTT.

The V gene is TRBV10-1, the J gene TRBJ2-1; no firm D call. Germline V lookup: CDR1 WNHNN, CDR2 SYGVQD (reference sequence). The V end lost 6 bases, the J end lost 0 bases, and 15 bases lay between the germline ends. The length of the CDR3 is 16 residues. The chain's CDR3 is CASRDALLVSYNEQFF. CDR3 nucleotide sequence: TGCGCCAGCAGAGACGCACTACTGGTCTCCTACAATGAGCAGTTCTTC.

The chain has TRBV24-1 and TRBJ2-3; 9 nucleotides line up with TRBD1. Germline V gene sequence: CDR1 KGHDR, CDR2 SFDVKD. The CDR3 runs 16 residues. Trimming removed 3 bases from V and 1 base from J; junction bases left unmatched: 4. CDR3 residues: CATSDPGTGRTDTQYF. The CDR3 DNA is TGTGCCACCAGTGATCCCGGGACAGGGCGCACAGATACGCAGTATTTT.

This rearrangement joins TRBV11-2 to TRBJ2-3; TRBD1 might be the D (5 bases). This CDR3 region has 15 residues. The V and J ends lost 2 bases and 6 bases respectively, with 15 bases between them. Germline lookup yields CDR1 SGHAT and CDR2 FQNNGV. CDR3 residues: CASSLQTAITDTQYF. CDR3 in DNA: TGTGCCAGCAGCTTACAGACAGCAATCACCGATACGCAGTATTTT.

This rearrangement joins TRBV7-9 to TRBJ2-7; TRBD1 is a possible D gene (6 bases). From germline, CDR1 is SEHNR and CDR2 FQNEAQ (reference sequence). Between the trimmed V and J ends, which lost 10 bases and 8 bases, there was a span of 15 bases. The CDR3 is 11 residues long. The DNA for the CDR3 is TGTGCCATCCCTCAGGGGAGTCAGCAGTACTTC. Encoded protein: CAIPQGSQQYF.

The chain couples TRBV27 to TRBJ2-2, with 7 bases lining up with TRBD1. The CDR3 contains 16 residues. V was pared by 3 bases and J by 3 bases, with 7 bases of the junction left unmatched. From germline, CDR1 is MNHEY and CDR2 SMNVEV (reference sequence). The CDR3 spells CASSFSNRGYTGELFF. CDR3 DNA: TGTGCCAGCAGTTTTAGTAACAGGGGATACACCGGGGAGCTGTTTTTT.

This chain connects TRBV7-9 to TRBJ1-1; tentative D call: TRBD1 (5 bases). Germline assignment: CDR1 SEHNR and CDR2 FQNEAQ (reference sequence). The CDR3 has 12 residues. V was cut by 6 bases and J by 3 bases, with 8 bases left in between. The CDR3 region is CASRSGYTEAFF. In DNA, the CDR3 is TGTGCCAGCAGATCAGGGTACACTGAAGCTTTCTTT.

This sequence joins TRBV4-3 and TRBJ2-3; D is ambiguous. Germline assignment: CDR1 LGHNA and CDR2 YSLEER. This CDR3 comprises 13 residues. Deletions cut 3 bases from V and 2 bases from J, with 6 bases between. The CDR3, as DNA: TGCGCCAGCAGCCATCCCAACACAGATACGCAGTATTTT. Encoded protein: CASSHPNTDTQYF.

The chain joins TRBV6-5 to TRBJ1-2; 8 bases agree with TRBD1. Germline V gives CDR1 MNHEY, CDR2 SVGAGI. After removal of 1 base from V and 7 bases from J, the junction contained 5 bases not matched to a gene. There are 14 residues in the CDR3. CDR3: CASSYLQGVGGYTF. The CDR3 DNA reads as TGTGCCAGCAGTTACTTACAGGGGGTGGGTGGCTACACCTTC.

The gene calls are TRBV7-9 and TRBJ1-3; D is uncertain. The CDR3 sequence is 16 residues long. Trimming stripped 4 bases from V and 7 bases from J, with 20 bases between. The germline V gene encodes CDR1 SEHNR and CDR2 FQNEAQ (reference sequence). Here the CDR3 DNA reads TGTGCCAGCAGCTCCACTCTCGCCCGGGGAACCAACACCATATATTTT. Its protein is CASSSTLARGTNTIYF.

The chain uses TRBV7-9 and TRBJ2-6; D might be TRBD1 (6 bases). The V gene's germline CDR1 is SEHNR and CDR2 FQNEAQ (reference sequence). Between the trimmed V and J ends, which lost 5 bases and 0 bases, there was a span of 20 bases. The CDR3 has 19 residues. Here the CDR3 DNA reads TGTGCCAGCAGCGCTCGGGACAAAGTTCAGTACTCTGGGGCCAACGTCCTGACTTTC. Translated, it gives CASSARDKVQYSGANVLTF.

V is TRBV7-8 and J is TRBJ1-3; possible D gene TRBD1, 6 bases. Germline assignment: CDR1 SGHVS and CDR2 FQNEAQ. Trimming pared 2 bases from V and 3 bases from J, leaving 11 bases between. The CDR3 consists of 15 residues. The CDR3 is CASSLYGTSGNTIYF. The CDR3 nucleotides are TGTGCCAGCAGCTTATACGGGACAAGTGGAAACACCATATATTTT.

The chain carries TRBV7-2 and TRBJ2-1; D might be TRBD1 (6 bases). CDR3 size: 15 residues. The V end was cut by 5 bases, the J end by 10 bases, with 21 bases between. Germline-derived CDR1 and CDR2 are SGHTA and FQGNSA. The CDR3 loop reads CASSQRQARGREQFF. In nucleotides, the CDR3 is TGTGCCAGCAGCCAAAGACAGGCAAGGGGTAGAGAGCAGTTCTTC.

The chain combines TRBV19 with TRBJ1-1; 9 nucleotides align to TRBD1. CDR3 length: 15 residues. V was pared by 5 bases and J by 4 bases, with 8 bases of the junction left unmatched. Germline V lookup: CDR1 LNHDA, CDR2 SQIVND (reference sequence). Here the CDR3 DNA reads TGTGCCAGTAGTCCCAAACAGGGGGCCGGCACTGAAGCTTTCTTT. It yields the protein CASSPKQGAGTEAFF.

The chain's CDR3 is CASSGGTLRNTEAFF. In DNA, the CDR3 is TGCGCCAGCAGTGGGGGTACGCTGAGGAACACTGAAGCTTTCTTT. V and J are TRBV4-1 and TRBJ1-1, with D possibly TRBD1 on 5 matching bases. CDR1 MGHRA and CDR2 YSYEKL come from the germline V gene. The CDR3 length is 15 residues. V was trimmed by 6 bases and J by 1 base, leaving 15 bases between them.

The J gene is TRBJ1-2, the V gene TRBV10-3; no firm D call. V was pared by 4 bases and J by 2 bases, with 11 bases between. The CDR3 sequence is 14 residues long. Germline CDR1 is ENHRY and CDR2 is SYGVKD. CDR3: CAISAGNQNYGYTF. The CDR3 nucleotides are TGTGCCATCAGTGCGGGAAATCAAAACTATGGCTACACCTTC.

The chain employs TRBV6-4 and TRBJ2-1; the D gene is possibly TRBD1 (6 bases). V was shortened by 7 bases and J by 2 bases, with 15 bases between the two germline ends. CDR3 size: 15 residues. Per the germline V gene, CDR1 is MRHNA and CDR2 is SNTAGT. CDR3 amino acids: CASTLGGITYNEQFF. The CDR3 coding sequence is TGTGCCAGCACTTTAGGGGGAATAACCTACAATGAGCAGTTCTTC.

This clone has a single count. The chain links TRBV6-1 to TRBJ2-5; the match to TRBD1 covers 8 bases. V gave up 3 bases and J gave up 5 bases; unmatched junction bases: 11. Germline CDR1 is MNHNS and CDR2 is SASEGT. The CDR3 is 16 residues long. Written as DNA, the CDR3 is TGTGCCAGCAGTGACCCAGGGGGCTTTGGTTTGGAGACCCAGTACTTC. It specifies CASSDPGGFGLETQYF.

In this sample, this clone turned up a few times. The chain is built from TRBV19 and TRBJ1-2, with 7 bases identical to TRBD1. V gave up 10 bases and J gave up 3 bases; unmatched junction bases: 8. This CDR3 has 13 amino acids. Germline assignment: CDR1 LNHDA and CDR2 SQIVND (reference sequence). CDR3 in DNA: TGTGCCACCCGACAGGGAAGGGACTATGGCTACACCTTC. Amino acids: CATRQGRDYGYTF.

This chain connects TRBV3-1 (or the pseudogene TRBV3-2) to TRBJ2-6; D may be TRBD1 (6 bases). Germline values: CDR1 LGHDT, CDR2 YNNKEL (reference sequence). Between the trimmed V and J ends, which lost 5 bases and 5 bases, there was a span of 13 bases. This CDR3 contains 15 residues. The CDR3 reads CASSMRQVRANVLTF. The CDR3, as DNA: TGTGCCAGCAGCATGAGACAGGTACGGGCCAACGTCCTGACTTTC.

The chain links TRBV3-1 (or the pseudogene TRBV3-2) to TRBJ2-5; 11 positions match TRBD1. The ends lost 1 base at V and 5 bases at J; junction bases unmatched: 6. Germline CDR1 LGHDT, CDR2 YNNKEL (reference sequence). This CDR3 is 16 amino acids long. The CDR3 bases are TGTGCCAGCAGCCAAGTGGGACAGGGGGTGTATGAGACCCAGTACTTC. As protein: CASSQVGQGVYETQYF.

The J gene is TRBJ2-7, the V gene TRBV10-3; 13 nucleotides align to TRBD2. This CDR3 is 15 amino acids long. The junction had 12 bases not matched to a gene; V was cut back by 10 bases and J by 6 bases. Per germline, CDR1 ENHRY and CDR2 SYGVKD. The CDR3 DNA reads as TGTGCCACCCAATTTCTGACTAGCGGGAGGTCCGAGCAGTACTTC. As protein: CATQFLTSGRSEQYF.